This T cell receptor (beta chain) was sequenced for a study of T cell responses to AZD1222 COVID-19 vaccine. Study conclusions and caveats: Reportedly, nearly half of unique spike TCRs recognized epitopes outside B.1.351/B.1.1.7 mutations. Just a handful of AZD1222 recipients tested seropositive at baseline.

This clone was seen only once. Its cognate antigen is unknown. TCRdb keeps only in-frame clones here, not all; method: immunoSEQ multiplex PCR. The repertoire consists of about 120,000 clones, with 87% occurring once and the leading ten covering 2% to 3%. The sample was peripheral blood, taken 28 days after the second AZD1222 dose. The receptor was isolated from an adult who received the AZD1222 COVID-19 vaccine.

The CDR3 sequence: CASSPPNRVGYTF. CDR3 DNA sequence: TGTGCCAGCAGCCCGCCCAATAGGGTTGGCTACACCTTC. The rearrangement joins TRBV12-3 or TRBV12-4 to TRBJ1-2; D ambiguous. V lost 6 bases and J lost 7, with 15 bases in between. There are 13 residues in the CDR3.